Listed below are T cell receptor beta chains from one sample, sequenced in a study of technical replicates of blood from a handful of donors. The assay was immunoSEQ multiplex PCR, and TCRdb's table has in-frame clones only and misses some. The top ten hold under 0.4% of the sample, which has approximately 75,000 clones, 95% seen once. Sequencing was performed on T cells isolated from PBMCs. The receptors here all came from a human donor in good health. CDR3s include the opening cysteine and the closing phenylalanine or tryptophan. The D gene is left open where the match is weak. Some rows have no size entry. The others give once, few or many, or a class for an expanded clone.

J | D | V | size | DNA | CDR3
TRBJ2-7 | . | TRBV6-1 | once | TGTGCCAGCAGTGTCCGGGACTTCAGCACCTACGAGCAGTACTTC | CASSVRDFSTYEQYF
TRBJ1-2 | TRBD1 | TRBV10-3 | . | TGTGCCATCAGTGGGGGACAGGGGGACGGCTACACCTTC | CAISGGQGDGYTF
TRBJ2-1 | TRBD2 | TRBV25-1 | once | TGTGCCAGTCAACTAGCGGGAGGGCCGACTGAGCAGTTCTTC | CASQLAGGPTEQFF
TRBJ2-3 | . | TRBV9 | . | TGTGCCAGCAGCGTAGCGGGGAGGAGCACAGATACGCAGTATTTT | CASSVAGRSTDTQYF
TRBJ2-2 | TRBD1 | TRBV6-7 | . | TGTGCCAGCAGCGACAGGGTACGGGGGGAGCTGTTTTTT | CASSDRVRGELFF
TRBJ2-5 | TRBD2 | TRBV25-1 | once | TGTGCCACCCGGGACTACGAGACCCAGTACTTC | CATRDYETQYF
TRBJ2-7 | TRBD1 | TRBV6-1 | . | TGTGCCAGCAGTGAGGACAGGCTGGGAACCTACGAGCAGTACTTC | CASSEDRLGTYEQYF
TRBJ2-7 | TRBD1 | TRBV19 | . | TGTGCCAGTAGTGCCCTGACAGGGGGTCTGCGTGAGCAGTACTTC | CASSALTGGLREQYF
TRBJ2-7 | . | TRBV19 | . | TGTGCCAGTAGTCCTCGGGGTCTAAGCTACGAGCAGTACTTC | CASSPRGLSYEQYF
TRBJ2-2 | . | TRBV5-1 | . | TGCGCCAGCAGCTTGGTTCCAGCGGAAAACACCGGGGAGCTGTTTTTT | CASSLVPAENTGELFF